A selection of T cell receptor beta chains follows, all from one sample in a study of cytotoxic CD8 clonotypes in ibrutinib-treated CLL. TCRdb keeps only in-frame clones here, not all; method: immunoSEQ multiplex PCR. The table has 200,000 to 250,000 clones, around 70% seen once. The sequenced sample was PBMCs, obtained after 12 months of ibrutinib treatment. The source of these receptors is a human donor with chronic lymphocytic leukemia. Each CDR3 is given with its conserved first and last residue. The D gene is left open where the match is weak. Clone sizes are given selectively: once, few, many, or a class where the clone is expanded.

TGTGCCAGCAGCGACCGAAACAGGGGGCTGGTCTACGAGCAGTACTTC | CASSDRNRGLVYEQYF | TRBV9 | NA | TRBD1 | TRBJ2-7
TGTGCCTGGAGAAGGGAAAGCAATCAGCCCCAGCATTTT | CAWRRESNQPQHF | TRBV30 | NA | NA | TRBJ1-5
TGTGCCAGCAGCAAGGGGGACTTTGGCGGGGAGCTGTTTTTT | CASSKGDFGGELFF | TRBV7-8 | NA | NA | TRBJ2-2
TGTGCCTGGAGGAAGCTAGCGGGAGCCCGCGAGCAGTACTTC | CAWRKLAGAREQYF | TRBV30 | NA | TRBD2 | TRBJ2-7
TGTGCCAGCAGTTACTCACCGGGAAACTCTGGAAACACCATATATTTT | CASSYSPGNSGNTIYF | TRBV6-5 | NA | NA | TRBJ1-3
TGTGCCAGCTCACTTCCGGACAGGAACACTGAAGCTTTCTTT | CASSLPDRNTEAFF | TRBV18 | NA | NA | TRBJ1-1
TGTGCCAGTACCCCTCTGCAGTATAGCAATCAGCCCCAGCATTTT | CASTPLQYSNQPQHF | TRBV19 | NA | NA | TRBJ1-5
TGTGCCAGCAGTTCTTACGGCCAGGGGAAGAATGGCTACACCTTC | CASSSYGQGKNGYTF | TRBV7-2 | NA | NA | TRBJ1-2
TGTGCCAGTAGTGCCAACACTGAAGCTTTCTTT | CASSANTEAFF | TRBV19 | NA | NA | TRBJ1-1
TGTGCCTGGAAAGGAAGCGGCCGTTACACCGGGGAGCTGTTTTTT | CAWKGSGRYTGELFF | TRBV30 | NA | NA | TRBJ2-2
TGTGCCAGCAGAGACAGGGGGCGCACATACACTGAAGCTTTCTTT | CASRDRGRTYTEAFF | TRBV6-5 | NA | TRBD1 | TRBJ1-1
TGTGCCTGGAGTACTCGACCACGGACTTCTATGAACACTGAAGCTTTCTTT | CAWSTRPRTSMNTEAFF | TRBV30 | once | NA | TRBJ1-1
TGTGGAAGCAGGGTAAACGGGGAGCTGTTTTTT | CGSRVNGELFF | TRBV29-1 | NA | NA | TRBJ2-2
TGTGCCAGCAGCTTACAGACGGTTGGCTACACCTTC | CASSLQTVGYTF | TRBV7-9 | NA | NA | TRBJ1-2
TGTGCCAGCAGCCCTACATCGAACACTGAAGCTTTCTTT | CASSPTSNTEAFF | TRBV11-3 | NA | NA | TRBJ1-1
TGCGCCAGCAGCTGGGACAGGGGCCCCGGGGAGCTGTTTTTT | CASSWDRGPGELFF | TRBV5-1 | NA | TRBD1 | TRBJ2-2
TGTGCCTGGATGTCGTCGGAAGAAAAACTGTTTTTT | CAWMSSEEKLFF | TRBV30 | NA | NA | TRBJ1-4
TGTGCCAGCAGCCCTCAAACGGCGGGGCGAAACTATGGCTACACCTTC | CASSPQTAGRNYGYTF | TRBV5-4 | NA | NA | TRBJ1-2
TGCGCCAGCAGCCCTACTAACAGGGGAATCTACGAGCAGTACTTC | CASSPTNRGIYEQYF | TRBV4-3 | NA | TRBD1 | TRBJ2-7
TGCGCCAGCAGCTCGGGACGGCTGAACACTGAAGCTTTCTTT | CASSSGRLNTEAFF | TRBV5-1 | few | NA | TRBJ1-1
TGTGCCAGCAGTGAAGGTAGCGGGGGCTTCACAGATACGCAGTATTTT | CASSEGSGGFTDTQYF | TRBV2 | once | TRBD2 | TRBJ2-3
TGTGCCAGCGCTTCGGACAGGGGCCTCATGAACACTGAAGCTTTCTTT | CASASDRGLMNTEAFF | TRBV27 | NA | TRBD1 | TRBJ1-1
TGTGCCAGCAGTTCCGGGGGACTAGCGGGCCTCTACGAGCAGTACTTC | CASSSGGLAGLYEQYF | TRBV6-6 | NA | TRBD2 | TRBJ2-7
TGTGCCTGGACCATTACAGTATGGACTGAAGCTTTCTTT | CAWTITVWTEAFF | TRBV30 | few | NA | TRBJ1-1
TGTGCCAGCAGCGCGGACTTATCCTACAATGAGCAGTTCTTC | CASSADLSYNEQFF | TRBV9 | NA | NA | TRBJ2-1
TGTGCCAGCAGCTTGGCCGGGTCAGATACGCAGTATTTT | CASSLAGSDTQYF | TRBV5-8 | NA | NA | TRBJ2-3
TGTGCCAGCAGCTTAAGGCCCACTAATGAAAAACTGTTTTTT | CASSLRPTNEKLFF | TRBV7-2 | NA | NA | TRBJ1-4
TGCGCCAGCAGCTTGAACACAAATTACGAGCAGTACTTC | CASSLNTNYEQYF | TRBV5-1 | NA | NA | TRBJ2-7
TGTGCCAGCAGTCGCCTTGGAAATCAGCCCCAGCATTTT | CASSRLGNQPQHF | TRBV6-5 | NA | NA | TRBJ1-5
TGTGCCAGCTCACCAGGGCCGACCAACACCATATATTTT | CASSPGPTNTIYF | TRBV18 | NA | NA | TRBJ1-3
TGCAGCGCAGGGGGACAGGCGGATGGCTACACCTTC | CSAGGQADGYTF | TRBV29-1 | NA | TRBD1 | TRBJ1-2
TGCGCCAGCAGCCTAGGACAGGGGTCGGAGACCCAGTACTTC | CASSLGQGSETQYF | TRBV5-1 | NA | TRBD1 | TRBJ2-5
TGTGCCAGCAGTAAACAGGGGTCTGGAAACACCATATATTTT | CASSKQGSGNTIYF | TRBV27 | NA | TRBD1 | TRBJ1-3
TGTGCCAGCCGAGACAGGGCAGGAACCGGGGAGCTGTTTTTT | CASRDRAGTGELFF | TRBV27 | once | TRBD1 | TRBJ2-2
TGTGCCAGCAGCCAGCCGGGACTAGCGGGGGGGCCCGCAGATACGCAGTATTTT | CASSQPGLAGGPADTQYF | TRBV4-2 | NA | TRBD2 | TRBJ2-3
TGTGCCGAGGGGGGGGGCTCAGGGACTGAAGCTTTCTTT | CAEGGGSGTEAFF | TRBV2 | NA | NA | TRBJ1-1
TGTGCCAGCAGTTCCAGGGGGATCGGAAACACCATATATTTT | CASSSRGIGNTIYF | TRBV27 | NA | TRBD1 | TRBJ1-3
TGTGCCAGCAGCTTAGGAAGAATCGCGACTAGCGGGAGAGATGAGCAGTTCTTC | CASSLGRIATSGRDEQFF | TRBV11-3 | NA | TRBD2 | TRBJ2-1
TGTGCCAGCAGCCAGGGAACCGGGACTAGTAAGTCCCACGAGCAGTACTTC | CASSQGTGTSKSHEQYF | TRBV4-2 | NA | TRBD2 | TRBJ2-7
TGTGCCAGCACTAAAGGGGGAGGGACGCAGCCCCAGCATTTT | CASTKGGGTQPQHF | TRBV7-2 | NA | NA | TRBJ1-5
TGTGCCAGCAGCCTAGCGGGGGGGCCCACAGATACGCAGTATTTT | CASSLAGGPTDTQYF | TRBV7-3 | NA | TRBD2 | TRBJ2-3
TGTGCCAGCAGTGACGAATTGCTTACCGAAGCTTTCTTT | CASSDELLTEAFF | TRBV25-1 | once | NA | TRBJ1-1
TGCGCCAGCAGTCAATCGACAGGAGAAAAGGGAGAGACCCAGTACTTC | CASSQSTGEKGETQYF | TRBV23-1 | few | NA | TRBJ2-5
TGTGCCAGCAGCCTGCCAGCCACTACAGGGTATCGTGGAAACACCATATATTTT | CASSLPATTGYRGNTIYF | TRBV7-2 | NA | NA | TRBJ1-3
TGTGCCAGCAGCTTGTTAGTTCAGGGAAATGAGCAGTTCTTC | CASSLLVQGNEQFF | TRBV5-4 | once | NA | TRBJ2-1
TGCGCCAGCAGCTCCCCGGTCGAGAACACTGAAGCTTTCTTT | CASSSPVENTEAFF | TRBV5-1 | NA | NA | TRBJ1-1
TGTGCCAGCAGCCTCAACCGGGACGCCTATACCTACGAGCAGTACTTC | CASSLNRDAYTYEQYF | TRBV7-8 | NA | NA | TRBJ2-7
TGTGCCAGCAGCTTATGGTTCGGGCAGTCGCGGAGCTACGAGCAGTACTTC | CASSLWFGQSRSYEQYF | TRBV7-9 | NA | NA | TRBJ2-7
TGTGCCAGCAGCCCAGGGATTTCACCCCTCCACTTT | CASSPGISPLHF | TRBV5-6 | NA | NA | TRBJ1-6
TGTGCCAGTGGAGGGACAAATCAGCCCCAGCATTTT | CASGGTNQPQHF | TRBV27 | NA | NA | TRBJ1-5
TGTGCCTGGAGTGGGTGGGATTGGGCCCGAGGAGACACTGAAGCTTTCTTT | CAWSGWDWARGDTEAFF | TRBV30 | NA | NA | TRBJ1-1
TGCGCCAGCAGCCCTCGGGCAGACACTGGAAACACCATATATTTT | CASSPRADTGNTIYF | TRBV5-1 | NA | NA | TRBJ1-3
TGTGCCAGCAGCCCCGGGACTAGCTCTAGGGAGACCCAGTACTTC | CASSPGTSSRETQYF | TRBV7-2 | NA | TRBD2 | TRBJ2-5
TGCGCCAGCAGCCAAGGGGACCGTCCCTACGGCTACACCTTC | CASSQGDRPYGYTF | TRBV4-1 | NA | NA | TRBJ1-2